This entry lists 26 T cell receptor beta chains sequenced from one sample in a study of blood T cell repertoires in COVID-19 (dated by TCRdb to about 2020). The receptor library was made with the immunoSEQ multiplex PCR assay. TCRdb re-hosts the immuneACCESS table, in-frame sequences only. Its copies lack some clones; in the studies checked, an unresolved V gene accounts for under half of them, and the cause for the rest is not known. The sample table shows a few hundred thousand clones, and around 83% are seen once. The ten top clones hold over 1.5% of the sample. The material sequenced was peripheral blood. All receptors come from a woman aged 40 to 50 who had recovered from COVID-19.

The chain joins TRBV20-1 to TRBJ1-2; 7 positions match TRBD1. The CDR3 has 13 residues. V dropped 3 bases and J dropped 4; count of bases not matched to a gene: 5. The V gene's germline CDR1 is DFQATT and CDR2 SNEGSKA (reference sequence). The CDR3 DNA follows: TGCAGTGCTAGTTACAGGGGTGGCTATGGCTACACCTTC. Residues: CSASYRGGYGYTF.

This clone has a single count. The J gene is TRBJ2-7, the V gene TRBV5-1; the match to TRBD2 covers 9 bases. After removal of 0 bases from V and 7 bases from J, the junction contained 8 bases not matched to a gene. The germline V gene has CDR1 SGHRS and CDR2 YFSETQ. CDR3 length equals 15 residues. The CDR3 bases are TGCGCCAGCAGCTTGGAACTCGCGGGGGGGCGGGAGCAGTACTTC. Amino acids: CASSLELAGGREQYF.

The sample holds one count of this clone. This chain links TRBV2 with TRBJ2-1; TRBD2 might be the D (6 bases). The CDR3 runs 13 residues. Trimming took 4 bases from V and 6 from J, leaving 10 bases between them. Germline CDR1 SNHLY, CDR2 FYNNEI. This CDR3 is CASSVEGFNEQFF. The CDR3, as DNA: TGTGCCAGCAGTGTGGAGGGCTTCAATGAGCAGTTCTTC.

The J gene is TRBJ1-1, the V gene TRBV5-1; D uncertain. The V gene's germline CDR1 is SGHRS and CDR2 YFSETQ. The CDR3 extends over 14 amino acids. With 0 bases removed from V and 4 bases from J, the gap between germline ends came to 10 bases. The CDR3 protein is CASSLGAGITEAFF. CDR3 bases: TGCGCCAGCAGCTTGGGAGCAGGCATCACTGAAGCTTTCTTT.

This rearrangement joins TRBV5-1 to TRBJ1-3; no clear D gene. Trimming took off 4 bases at V and 3 bases at J, with 8 bases between the two ends. The germline V gene has CDR1 SGHRS and CDR2 YFSETQ. There are 13 residues in the CDR3. The CDR3 DNA reads TGCGCCAGCAGCCGCACAGTTGGAAACACCATATATTTT. Translation gives CASSRTVGNTIYF.

This clone was picked up a small number of times. V is TRBV3-1 (or the pseudogene TRBV3-2) and J is TRBJ2-2; TRBD2 agrees at 7 bases. The CDR3 sequence is 17 residues long. Germline lookup yields CDR1 LGHDT and CDR2 YNNKEL (reference sequence). The ends lost 4 bases at V and 2 bases at J; junction bases unmatched: 10. The CDR3 loop is CASSRYGLTSNTGELFF. CDR3 in DNA: TGTGCCAGCAGCCGGTACGGGTTGACTAGCAACACCGGGGAGCTGTTTTTT.

This clone was observed many times. The genes are TRBV5-4 and TRBJ1-6, with TRBD1 matching over 7 bases. Germline V lookup: CDR1 SGHNT, CDR2 YYREEE (reference sequence). V trimming: 5 bases; J trimming: 7 bases; junction bases outside the gene matches: 6. The CDR3 sequence is 14 residues long. CDR3: CASRVDRENSPLHF. As DNA, the CDR3 is TGTGCCAGCAGAGTTGACAGGGAGAATTCACCCCTCCACTTT.

The V call is TRBV25-1, the J call TRBJ2-1; TRBD1 aligns across 9 bases. V gave up 3 bases and J gave up 6 bases; unmatched junction bases: 6. The CDR3 is made up of 15 amino acids. Germline CDR1 and CDR2: MGHDK and SYGVNS. CDR3: CASSDPGQGANEQFF. Here the CDR3 DNA reads TGTGCCAGCAGTGACCCGGGACAGGGTGCCAATGAGCAGTTCTTC.

J is TRBJ2-5 and V is TRBV19; 15 positions agree with TRBD2. CDR3 length: 17 amino acids. Looked up from germline, CDR1 is LNHDA and CDR2 is SQIVND (reference sequence). V shed 7 bases, J shed 4 bases, and the junction held 10 bases outside the gene matches. For the CDR3, the DNA is TGTGCCAGTACCCCTCGGAGGACTAGCGGGGGGGCAGAGACCCAGTACTTC. This encodes CASTPRRTSGGAETQYF. The variable domain in full, with the rest retrieved from reference TRBV19 and TRBJ2-5, is DGGITQSPKYLFRKEGQNVTLSCEQNLNHDAMYWYRQDPGQGLRLIYYSQIVNDFQKGDIAEGYSVSREKKESFPLTVTSAQKNPTAFYLCASTPRRTSGGAETQYFGPGTRLLVL.

The gene calls are TRBV4-1 and TRBJ1-1; 8 nucleotides match TRBD1. Germline V CDR1 and CDR2: MGHRA, YSYEKL. The length of the CDR3 is 18 residues. V shed 3 bases, J shed 5 bases, and the junction held 17 bases outside the gene matches. CDR3 sequence reads: CASSHSSLRGRRGTEAFF. For the CDR3, the DNA is TGCGCCAGCAGCCACTCTTCCCTCAGGGGGCGGCGAGGGACTGAAGCTTTCTTT.

This chain connects TRBV14 to TRBJ2-3; D remains unclear. The CDR3 totals 13 residues. The V and J ends lost 0 bases and 5 bases respectively, with 6 bases between them. The germline V gene has CDR1 SGHDN and CDR2 FVKESK. Written as DNA, the CDR3 is TGTGCCAGCAGCCAAGAAGTAGTAGATACGCAGTATTTT. It is translated as CASSQEVVDTQYF.

The chain uses TRBV5-4 and TRBJ1-6; a weak D match, TRBD1 (5 bases). This CDR3 region has 15 residues. With 6 bases removed from V and 9 bases from J, the gap between germline ends came to 19 bases. Germline V CDR1 and CDR2: SGHNT, YYREEE (reference sequence). This CDR3 reads CASTDQGIVSSPLHF. The CDR3 nucleotides read TGTGCCAGCACTGATCAGGGAATCGTCTCTTCACCCCTCCACTTT.

This clone was seen more than once but under ten times. The chain has TRBV7-7 and TRBJ2-5, with 7 bases that match TRBD1. After removal of 7 bases from V and 4 bases from J, the junction contained 12 bases not matched to a gene. There are 15 residues in the CDR3. Germline lookup yields CDR1 SSHAT and CDR2 FNYEAQ (reference sequence). This CDR3 reads CASTPDRAISETQYF. CDR3 DNA sequence: TGTGCCAGCACCCCAGACAGGGCTATATCAGAGACCCAGTACTTC.

The chain has TRBV3-1 (or the pseudogene TRBV3-2) and TRBJ2-3; TRBD2 agrees at 11 bases. Germline CDR1 is LGHDT and CDR2 is YNNKEL (reference sequence). V shed 1 base, J shed 6 bases, and the junction held 3 bases outside the gene matches. This CDR3 contains 15 residues. This CDR3 is CASSQGTSGGDTQYF. The CDR3 bases are TGTGCCAGCAGCCAAGGTACTAGCGGGGGTGATACGCAGTATTTT.

The rearrangement joins TRBV6-5 to TRBJ1-4; D is undetermined. The CDR3 runs 15 residues. Trimming removed 4 bases from V and 0 bases from J, with 9 bases in between. Germline loops: CDR1 MNHEY, CDR2 SVGAGI. In nucleotides, the CDR3 is TGTGCCAGCAGTTTGTCATCTACAACTAATGAAAAACTGTTTTTT. It encodes CASSLSSTTNEKLFF.

This clone was picked up a small number of times. The chain is built from TRBV10-3 and TRBJ1-1; TRBD1 is a possible D gene (6 bases). Trimming pared 0 bases from V and 7 bases from J, leaving 18 bases between. This CDR3 contains 16 residues. Germline-derived CDR1 and CDR2 are ENHRY and SYGVKD. CDR3 coding DNA: TGTGCCATCAGTGAGTCCCGGCAGGGGAATCGTGGTGAAGCTTTCTTT. Translated: CAISESRQGNRGEAFF.

The CDR3 reads CAWSLQGAQPQHF. The DNA for the CDR3 is TGTGCCTGGAGCTTACAGGGGGCTCAGCCCCAGCATTTT. The V call is TRBV30, the J call TRBJ1-5, with TRBD1 matching 9 bases. The CDR3 has 13 residues. With 3 bases clipped from V and 6 bases from J, the junction kept 3 bases outside the gene matches. CDR1 and CDR2 (germline): GTSNPN, SVGIG (reference sequence).

The rearrangement uses TRBV11-2 and TRBJ2-2, with 9 bases fitting TRBD1. Looked up from germline, CDR1 is SGHAT and CDR2 is FQNNGV. After removal of 4 bases from V and 1 base from J, the junction contained 13 bases not matched to a gene. This CDR3 has 19 amino acids. CDR3 protein: CASSSWTGATMWNTGELFF. The CDR3 DNA follows: TGTGCCAGCAGCTCCTGGACAGGGGCTACGATGTGGAACACCGGGGAGCTGTTTTTT.

The rearrangement joins TRBV11-3 to TRBJ1-2; a weak D match, TRBD1 (6 bases). This CDR3 is 13 amino acids long. The germline V and J ends were trimmed by 0 bases and 8 bases, with 10 bases remaining between them. Germline V gene lookup returns CDR1 SGHNT and CDR2 YENEEA. This CDR3 is CASSLEGGSGYTF. CDR3 nucleotide sequence: TGTGCCAGCAGCTTAGAAGGGGGAAGCGGCTACACCTTC.

This clone was seen only once. This chain connects TRBV11-2 to TRBJ1-1, with D maybe TRBD1 (6 bases). The V and J ends lost 6 bases and 4 bases respectively, with 15 bases between them. The CDR3 consists of 14 residues. Looked up from germline, CDR1 is SGHAT and CDR2 is FQNNGV. CDR3 protein: CASRPGGAGTEAFF. The CDR3 DNA sequence: TGTGCCAGCAGACCGGGGGGGGCTGGCACTGAAGCTTTCTTT.

This sequence joins TRBV19 and TRBJ2-7; 7 nucleotides match TRBD2. The CDR3 is made up of 13 amino acids. Germline V gene data show CDR1 as LNHDA and CDR2 as SQIVND (reference sequence). With V trimmed by 5 bases and J by 4 bases, 5 bases remained unmatched. As DNA, the CDR3 is TGTGCCAGTAGTGCCGGGAGGACTTACGAGCAGTACTTC. Protein sequence: CASSAGRTYEQYF. The complete variable domain, with remaining parts taken from reference TRBV19 and TRBJ2-7, reads DGGITQSPKYLFRKEGQNVTLSCEQNLNHDAMYWYRQDPGQGLRLIYYSQIVNDFQKGDIAEGYSVSREKKESFPLTVTSAQKNPTAFYLCASSAGRTYEQYFGPGTRLTVT.

V and J are TRBV4-1 and TRBJ2-1, with 9 bases that match TRBD2. Germline CDR1 reads MGHRA; CDR2 reads YSYEKL. The CDR3 is 18 amino acids. After removal of 0 bases from V and 6 bases from J, the junction contained 12 bases not matched to a gene. CDR3 nucleotides: TGCGCCAGCAGCCAAGACGCTGTGCGGGGGGGCCCTGGCAATGAGCAGTTCTTC. Its protein product is CASSQDAVRGGPGNEQFF.

The chain has TRBV11-3 and TRBJ2-5; 7 bases match TRBD1. CDR1 SGHNT and CDR2 YENEEA come from the germline V gene. Trimming took 5 bases from V and 3 from J; bases not matched to a gene: 12. The CDR3 has 16 residues. The CDR3 DNA reads TGTGCCAGCAGCCCCAGACAGGGAATCTCCGAAGAGACCCAGTACTTC. This translates into CASSPRQGISEETQYF.

The V and J genes are TRBV7-2 and TRBJ1-3, with 8 bases matching TRBD1. This CDR3 comprises 14 residues. Germline values: CDR1 SGHTA, CDR2 FQGNSA. With V trimmed by 5 bases and J by 2 bases, 2 bases remained unmatched. The CDR3 region has the DNA TGTGCCAGCAGCACGGACAGGGCTGGAAACACCATATATTTT. It yields the protein CASSTDRAGNTIYF.

V gene TRBV9 combines with J gene TRBJ1-3, with D unclear. Germline lookup yields CDR1 SGDLS and CDR2 YYNGEE. CDR3 length equals 14 residues. V lost 0 bases and J 4 bases, leaving 8 bases between the germline ends. The CDR3 DNA reads as TGTGCCAGCAGCGTAGAAGGAGTAGGAAACACCATATATTTT. This encodes CASSVEGVGNTIYF.

The rearrangement uses TRBV9 and TRBJ1-2, with a weak D call TRBD1 (6 bases). Per the germline V gene, CDR1 is SGDLS and CDR2 is YYNGEE. This CDR3 contains 16 residues. The V end was cut by 4 bases, the J end by 6 bases, with 22 bases between. CDR3 DNA sequence: TGTGCCAGCAGCTATACGAGGGGGTCAGGCCTGGATGGCTACACCTTC. Protein sequence: CASSYTRGSGLDGYTF.